This T cell receptor (beta chain) stems from a study of cytotoxic CD8 clonotypes in ibrutinib-treated CLL. As for the study in general: Around 10 relapsed/refractory, some 16 treatment-naive; around 18 IGHV unmutated. Whole-study results and caveats: Treatment left the uncommon public clonotypes either contracted or stable in frequency.

The CDR3 contains 14 residues. Trimming took 6 bases from V and 5 from J, leaving 17 bases between them. Looked up from germline, CDR1 is MDHEN and CDR2 is SYDVKM. For this clone: What it binds is not known.

Clones were sequenced by immunoSEQ multiplex PCR, and TCRdb holds only the in-frame ones, with some missing. The data contain roughly 15,000 clones, approximately 81% of them singletons. The chain has TRBV28 and TRBJ2-7, with D possibly called TRBD1 or TRBD2 (6 bases each). The source of this sequence is a human donor with chronic lymphocytic leukemia. The specimen was PBMCs, collected before ibrutinib treatment. The chain's CDR3 is CASSPPQEGDEQYF. CDR3 sequence (DNA): TGTGCCAGCAGCCCGCCCCAGGAGGGGGACGAGCAGTACTTC.